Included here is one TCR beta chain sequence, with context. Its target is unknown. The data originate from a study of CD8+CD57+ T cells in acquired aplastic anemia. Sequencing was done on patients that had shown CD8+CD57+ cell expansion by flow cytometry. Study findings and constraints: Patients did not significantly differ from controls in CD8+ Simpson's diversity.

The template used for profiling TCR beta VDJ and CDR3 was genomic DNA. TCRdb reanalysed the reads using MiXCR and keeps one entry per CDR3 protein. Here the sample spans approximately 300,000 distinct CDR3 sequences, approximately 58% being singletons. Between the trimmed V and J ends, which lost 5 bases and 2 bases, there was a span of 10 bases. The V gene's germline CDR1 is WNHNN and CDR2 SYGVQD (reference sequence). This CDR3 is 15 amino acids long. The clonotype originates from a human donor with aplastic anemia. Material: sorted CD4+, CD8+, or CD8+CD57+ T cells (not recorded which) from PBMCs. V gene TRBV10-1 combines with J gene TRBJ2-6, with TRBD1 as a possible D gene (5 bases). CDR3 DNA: TGCGCCAGCAGTCCCAGGGTGGCTGGGGCCAACGTCCTGACTTTC. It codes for CASSPRVAGANVLTF.